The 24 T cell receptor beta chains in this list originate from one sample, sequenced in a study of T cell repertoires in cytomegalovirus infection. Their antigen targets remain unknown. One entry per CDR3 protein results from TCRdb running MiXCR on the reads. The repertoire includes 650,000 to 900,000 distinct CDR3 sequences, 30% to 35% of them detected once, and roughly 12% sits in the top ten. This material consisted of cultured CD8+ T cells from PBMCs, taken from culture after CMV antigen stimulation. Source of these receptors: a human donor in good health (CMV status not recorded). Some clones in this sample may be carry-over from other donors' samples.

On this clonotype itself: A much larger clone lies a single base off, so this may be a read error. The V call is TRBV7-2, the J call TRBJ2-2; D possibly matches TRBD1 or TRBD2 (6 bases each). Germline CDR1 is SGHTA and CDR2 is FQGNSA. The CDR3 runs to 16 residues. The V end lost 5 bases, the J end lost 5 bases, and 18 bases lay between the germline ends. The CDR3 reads CASSGGTRRWTGELFF. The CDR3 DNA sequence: TGTGCCAGCAGCGGCGGGACAAGGAGGTGGACCGGGGAGCTGTTTTTT.

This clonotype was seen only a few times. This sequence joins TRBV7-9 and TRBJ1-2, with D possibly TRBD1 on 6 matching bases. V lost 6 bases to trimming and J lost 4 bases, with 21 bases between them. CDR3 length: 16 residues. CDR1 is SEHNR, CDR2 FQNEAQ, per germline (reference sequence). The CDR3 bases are TGTGCCAGCAGTCCCCCCGGGGCAGGGGTCGGCTATGGCTACACCTTC. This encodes CASSPPGAGVGYGYTF.

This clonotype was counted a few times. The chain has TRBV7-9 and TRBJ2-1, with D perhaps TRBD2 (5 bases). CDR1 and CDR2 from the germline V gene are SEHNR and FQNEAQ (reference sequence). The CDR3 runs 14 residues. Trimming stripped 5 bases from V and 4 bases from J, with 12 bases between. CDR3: CASSRVSGYNEQFF. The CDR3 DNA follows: TGTGCCAGCAGCCGTGTTTCGGGGTACAATGAGCAGTTCTTC.

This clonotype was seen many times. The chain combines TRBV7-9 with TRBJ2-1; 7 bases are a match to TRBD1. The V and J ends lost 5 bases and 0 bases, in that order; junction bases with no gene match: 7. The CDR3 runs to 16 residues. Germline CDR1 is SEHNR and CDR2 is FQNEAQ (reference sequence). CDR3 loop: CASSPTGTSSYNEQFF. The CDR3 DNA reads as TGTGCCAGCAGCCCGACAGGGACGAGCTCCTACAATGAGCAGTTCTTC.

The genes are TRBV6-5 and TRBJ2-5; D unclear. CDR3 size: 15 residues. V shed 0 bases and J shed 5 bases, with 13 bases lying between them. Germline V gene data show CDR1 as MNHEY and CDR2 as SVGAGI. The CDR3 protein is CASSYSFPQPETQYF. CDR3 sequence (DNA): TGTGCCAGCAGTTACTCATTCCCTCAACCCGAGACCCAGTACTTC.

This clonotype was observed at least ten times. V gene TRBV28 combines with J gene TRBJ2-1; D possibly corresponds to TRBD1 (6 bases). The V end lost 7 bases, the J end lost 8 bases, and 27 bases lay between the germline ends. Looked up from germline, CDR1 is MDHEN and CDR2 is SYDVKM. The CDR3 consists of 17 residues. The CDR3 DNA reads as TGTGCCAGCACCAGTTTGGGGGCGGTGAGGTCGAGTGATGAGCAGTTCTTC. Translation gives CASTSLGAVRSSDEQFF.

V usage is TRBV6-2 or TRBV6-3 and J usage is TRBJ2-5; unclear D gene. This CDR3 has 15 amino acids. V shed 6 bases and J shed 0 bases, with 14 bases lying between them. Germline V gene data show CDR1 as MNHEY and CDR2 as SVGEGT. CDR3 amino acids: CASSSATDYQETQYF. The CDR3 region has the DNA TGTGCCAGCAGCAGCGCCACGGATTACCAAGAGACCCAGTACTTC.

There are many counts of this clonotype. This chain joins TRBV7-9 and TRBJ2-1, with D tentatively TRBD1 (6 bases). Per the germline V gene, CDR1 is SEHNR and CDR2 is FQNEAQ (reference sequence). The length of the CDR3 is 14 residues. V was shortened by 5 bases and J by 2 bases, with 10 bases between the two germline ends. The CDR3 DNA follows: TGTGCCAGCAGCCCCCGGGACACCTACAATGAGCAGTTCTTC. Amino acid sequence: CASSPRDTYNEQFF.

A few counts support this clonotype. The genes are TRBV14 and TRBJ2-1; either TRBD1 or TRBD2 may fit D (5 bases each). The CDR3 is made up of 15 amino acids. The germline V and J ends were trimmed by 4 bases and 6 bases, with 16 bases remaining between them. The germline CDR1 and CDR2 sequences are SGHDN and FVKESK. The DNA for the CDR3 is TGTGCCAGCAGCCCCCGGGGCGGGCTGGGCAATGAGCAGTTCTTC. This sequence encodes CASSPRGGLGNEQFF.

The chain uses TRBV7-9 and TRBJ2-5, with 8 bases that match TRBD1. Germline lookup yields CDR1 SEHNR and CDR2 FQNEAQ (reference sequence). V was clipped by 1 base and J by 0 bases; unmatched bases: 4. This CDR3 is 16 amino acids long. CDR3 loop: CASSLGQGSYQETQYF. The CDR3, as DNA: TGTGCCAGCAGCTTAGGACAGGGGAGCTACCAAGAGACCCAGTACTTC.

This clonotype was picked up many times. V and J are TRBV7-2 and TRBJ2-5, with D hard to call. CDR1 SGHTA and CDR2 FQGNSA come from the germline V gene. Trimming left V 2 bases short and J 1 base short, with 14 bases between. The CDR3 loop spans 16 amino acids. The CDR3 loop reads CASSLRRITFQETQYF. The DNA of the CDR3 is TGTGCCAGCAGCTTAAGGCGGATAACCTTCCAAGAGACCCAGTACTTC.

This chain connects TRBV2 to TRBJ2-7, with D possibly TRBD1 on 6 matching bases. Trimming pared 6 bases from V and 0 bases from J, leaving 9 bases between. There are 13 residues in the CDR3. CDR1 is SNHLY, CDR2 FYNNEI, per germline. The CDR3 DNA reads TGTGCCAGCAGGGGGACAAGCTCCTACGAGCAGTACGTC. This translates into CASRGTSSYEQYV.

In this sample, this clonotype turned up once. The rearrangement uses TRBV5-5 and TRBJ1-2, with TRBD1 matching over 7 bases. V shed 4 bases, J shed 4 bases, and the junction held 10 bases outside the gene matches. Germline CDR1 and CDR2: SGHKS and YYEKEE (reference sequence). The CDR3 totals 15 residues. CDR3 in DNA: TGTGCCAGCAGCCCGGACCAGGACAGGCGCTATGGCTACACCTTC. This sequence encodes CASSPDQDRRYGYTF.

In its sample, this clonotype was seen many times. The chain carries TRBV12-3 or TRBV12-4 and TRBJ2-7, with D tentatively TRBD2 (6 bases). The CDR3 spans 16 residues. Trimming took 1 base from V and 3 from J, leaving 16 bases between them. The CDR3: CASSLERRGSLYEQYV. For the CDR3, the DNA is TGTGCCAGCAGTTTAGAGAGGAGGGGCTCCCTCTACGAGCAGTACGTC.

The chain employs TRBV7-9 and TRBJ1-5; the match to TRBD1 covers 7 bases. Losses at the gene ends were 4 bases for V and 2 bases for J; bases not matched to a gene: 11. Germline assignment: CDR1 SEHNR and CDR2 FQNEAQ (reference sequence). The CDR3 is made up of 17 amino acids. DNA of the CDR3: TGTGCCAGCAGCTCAGAGTTGCGACAGGGCGGCAATCAGCCCCAGCATTTT. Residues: CASSSELRQGGNQPQHF.

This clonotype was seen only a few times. The CDR3 DNA follows: TGTGCCAGCAGCTGGATCGGCACCGGGGAGCTGTTTTTT. Its protein product is CASSWIGTGELFF. The chain has TRBV7-9 and TRBJ2-2; D is unclear. Germline values: CDR1 SEHNR, CDR2 FQNEAQ (reference sequence). CDR3 size: 13 residues. Trimming took 4 bases from V and 4 from J, leaving 7 bases between them.

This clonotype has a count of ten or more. The CDR3 region has the DNA TGTGCCAGCAGCTTAGCGGTGGGACTAGCGGGGGGATACAATGAGCAGTTCTTC. Its protein is CASSLAVGLAGGYNEQFF. The chain couples TRBV7-6 to TRBJ2-1, with 15 bases matching TRBD2. The J segment lost 4 bases and the V segment lost 0 bases, leaving 4 bases of the junction unmatched. The CDR3 length is 18 residues. Germline CDR1 is SGHVS and CDR2 is FNYEAQ.

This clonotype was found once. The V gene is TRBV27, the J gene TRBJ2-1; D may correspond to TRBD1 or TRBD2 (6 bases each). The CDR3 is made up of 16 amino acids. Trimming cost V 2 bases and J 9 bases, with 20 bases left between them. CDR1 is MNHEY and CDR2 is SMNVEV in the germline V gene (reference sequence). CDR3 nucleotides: TGTGCCAGCAGTTTAATGCCGGGGGCGCGGATTTTTGAGCAGTTCTTC. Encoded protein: CASSLMPGARIFEQFF.

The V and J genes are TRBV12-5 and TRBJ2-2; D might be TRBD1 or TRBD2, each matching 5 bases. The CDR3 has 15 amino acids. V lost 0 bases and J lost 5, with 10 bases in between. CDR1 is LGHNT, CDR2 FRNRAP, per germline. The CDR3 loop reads CASGLVLRGTGELFF. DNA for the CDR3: TGTGCTAGTGGTTTGGTACTGAGGGGAACCGGGGAGCTGTTTTTT. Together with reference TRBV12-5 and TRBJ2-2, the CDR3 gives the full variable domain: DARVTQTPRHKVTEMGQEVTMRCQPILGHNTVFWYRQTMMQGLELLAYFRNRAPLDDSGMPKDRFSAEMPDATLATLKIQPSEPRDSAVYFCASGLVLRGTGELFFGEGSRLTVL.

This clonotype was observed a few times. CDR3 loop: CASSHGTVTEAFF. For the CDR3, the DNA is TGTGCCAGCAGTCACGGGACAGTAACTGAAGCTTTCTTT. The chain links TRBV4-2 to TRBJ1-1, with TRBD1 matching 7 bases. J was trimmed by 5 bases and V by 6 bases; bases with no gene match: 6. The germline V gene has CDR1 LGHNA and CDR2 YNFKEQ. The CDR3 covers 13 residues.

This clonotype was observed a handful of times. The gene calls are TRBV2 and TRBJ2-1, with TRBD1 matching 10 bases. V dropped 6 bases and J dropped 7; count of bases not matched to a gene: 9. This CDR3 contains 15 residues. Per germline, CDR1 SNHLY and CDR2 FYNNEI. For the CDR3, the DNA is TGTGCCAGCAGCCCCGGGACAGGGGTTGAGAATGAGCAGTTCTTC. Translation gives CASSPGTGVENEQFF.

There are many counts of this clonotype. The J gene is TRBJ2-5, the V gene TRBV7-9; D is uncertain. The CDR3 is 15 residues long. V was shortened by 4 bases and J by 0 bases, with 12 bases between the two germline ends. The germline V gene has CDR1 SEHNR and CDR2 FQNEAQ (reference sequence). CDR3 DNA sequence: TGTGCCAGCAGCTCCCCTGGGAACAACCAAGAGACCCAGTACTTC. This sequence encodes CASSSPGNNQETQYF. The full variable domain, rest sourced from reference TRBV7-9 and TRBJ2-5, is DTGVSQNPRHKITKRGQNVTFRCDPISEHNRLYWYRQTLGQGPEFLTYFQNEAQLEKSRLLSDRFSAERPKGSFSTLEIQRTEQGDSAMYLCASSSPGNNQETQYFGPGTRLLVL.

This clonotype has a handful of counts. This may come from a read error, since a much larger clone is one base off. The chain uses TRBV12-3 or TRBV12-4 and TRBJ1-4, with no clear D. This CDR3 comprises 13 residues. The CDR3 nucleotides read TGTGCCAACAGTTTTCAGTATAATGAAAAACTGTTTTTT. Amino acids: CANSFQYNEKLFF.

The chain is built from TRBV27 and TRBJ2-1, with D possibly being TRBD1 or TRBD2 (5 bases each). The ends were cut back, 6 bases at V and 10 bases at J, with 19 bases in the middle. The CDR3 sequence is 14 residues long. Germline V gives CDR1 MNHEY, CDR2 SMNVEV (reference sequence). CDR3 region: CASSALPGPSEQFF. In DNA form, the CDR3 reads TGTGCCAGCAGCGCCTTGCCGGGGCCCTCCGAGCAGTTCTTC.